Listed below are T cell receptor beta chains from one sample, sequenced in a study of blood T cell repertoires in COVID-19. The method was immunoSEQ multiplex PCR; TCRdb's version includes in-frame clones alone and lacks a portion of them. The sample holds roughly 230,000 clones; roughly 85% are singletons and the top ten take 0.85% to 1%. The sequenced sample was peripheral blood. These receptors were obtained from a man aged 35-49 years with acute or convalescent COVID-19. CDR3s include the opening cysteine and the closing phenylalanine or tryptophan.

V gene: TRBV7-9
J gene: TRBJ1-2
CDR3 protein: CASSSNRDSYGYTF

V gene: TRBV5-1
J gene: TRBJ2-1
CDR3 protein: CASSLERGPLQFF

V gene: TRBV7-9
J gene: TRBJ1-1
CDR3 protein: CASSPLLDRTLNTEAFF

V gene: TRBV3-1/TRBV3-2
J gene: TRBJ1-1
CDR3 protein: CASSPTGKYTEAFF

V gene: TRBV9
J gene: TRBJ2-7
CDR3 protein: CASSPQGRAYEQYF

V gene: TRBV5-4
J gene: TRBJ1-1
CDR3 protein: CASSLWTGRTEAFF

V gene: TRBV6-1
J gene: TRBJ1-6
CDR3 protein: CASSELAVGLYNSPLHF

V gene: TRBV4-2
J gene: TRBJ1-2
CDR3 protein: CASKATYTGTNYGYTF

V gene: TRBV28
J gene: TRBJ2-5
CDR3 protein: CASSSPPGGQETQYF

V gene: TRBV5-1
J gene: TRBJ1-1
CDR3 protein: CASRQNTDLNTEAFF

V gene: TRBV6-5
J gene: TRBJ2-1
CDR3 protein: CASSRGLAGINEQFF

V gene: TRBV5-6
J gene: TRBJ2-3
CDR3 protein: CASSSGSYDTQYF

V gene: TRBV30
J gene: TRBJ1-2
CDR3 protein: CALKEGSYYGYTF

V gene: TRBV5-4
J gene: TRBJ1-1
CDR3 protein: CASSAGLVAEAFF

V gene: TRBV19
J gene: TRBJ1-6
CDR3 protein: CASSMARGNSPLHF

V gene: TRBV7-3
J gene: TRBJ2-5
CDR3 protein: CASSAIGSRTQETQYF

V gene: TRBV7-2
J gene: TRBJ1-3
CDR3 protein: CASSSDSRNTIYF

V gene: TRBV2
J gene: TRBJ1-2
CDR3 protein: CASSEATGDAYGYTF

V gene: TRBV28
J gene: TRBJ2-2
CDR3 protein: CATLGWEGGHTGELFF

V gene: TRBV3-1/TRBV3-2
J gene: TRBJ1-2
CDR3 protein: CASSPPWRGARFNYGYTF

V gene: TRBV5-6
J gene: TRBJ2-7
CDR3 protein: CASSAGLTTYEQYF

V gene: TRBV12-3/TRBV12-4
J gene: TRBJ1-5
CDR3 protein: CASSLARNQPQHF